These 14 T cell receptor beta chains were sequenced from one sample in a study of regulatory T cells in long-lasting Graves disease. Time point reported: newly diagnosed GD, antithyroid drugs for less than 3 months. From PBMCs, RNA was extracted and then used to make the TCR library. Arm-PCR of CDR3 regions with iRepertoire HTBI primers generated TCR beta libraries. TCRdb re-called the multiplex PCR reads through MiXCR, storing one row per CDR3 protein. Altogether around 500,000 distinct CDR3 sequences are present, about 16% being singletons, with the ten largest covering roughly 25%. These same data were also listed under a study on T cells in Graves' hyperthyroidism and ophthalmopathy.

The sequenced sample was peripheral blood mononuclear cells (PBMCs), obtained at new diagnosis, from a patient treated with antithyroid drugs. All receptors derive from a woman aged 40 to 65 with Graves disease.

The chain combines TRBV5-6 with TRBJ2-7; TRBD1 matches at 7 bases. CDR1 SGHDT and CDR2 YYEEEE come from the germline V gene. This CDR3 has 13 amino acids. With V trimmed by 8 bases and J by 6 bases, 11 bases remained unmatched. The CDR3 spells CASSPRQGSEQYF. CDR3 nucleotides: TGTGCCAGTAGTCCGCGACAGGGAAGCGAGCAGTACTTC.

Notes on this clonotype: A much larger clonotype is one base distant, so this may be a read error. The chain links TRBV6-1 to TRBJ1-1, with TRBD1 identical over 11 bases. Germline loops: CDR1 MNHNS, CDR2 SASEGT. The J segment lost 4 bases and the V segment lost 8 bases, leaving 3 bases of the junction unmatched. The length of the CDR3 is 13 residues. CDR3 nucleotides: TGTGCCAGCGGGACAGGGGGGACCACTGAAGCTTTCTTT. It codes for CASGTGGTTEAFF.

Only a few counts were recorded for this clonotype. The V gene is TRBV20-1, the J gene TRBJ1-5, with 7 nucleotides matching TRBD1. This CDR3 region has 14 residues. V lost 6 bases, J lost 3 bases, and 8 bases stayed unmatched. Germline CDR1 reads DFQATT; CDR2 reads SNEGSKA (reference sequence). This chain's CDR3 is CSATQGGLNQPQHF. The CDR3, as DNA: TGCAGTGCAACGCAGGGGGGCCTCAATCAGCCCCAGCATTTT.

V is TRBV7-9 and J is TRBJ1-2; 9 nucleotides agree with TRBD1. Germline V gene data show CDR1 as SEHNR and CDR2 as FQNEAQ (reference sequence). The CDR3 consists of 13 residues. The trim removed 4 bases at V and 6 bases at J, leaving 3 bases unmatched. CDR3 DNA sequence: TGTGCCAGCAGCTACGGGACAGGGAATGGCTACACCTTC. This translates into CASSYGTGNGYTF.

This clonotype has at least ten counts. The chain has TRBV13 and TRBJ1-1; 8 nucleotides agree with TRBD1. The V gene's germline CDR1 is PRHDT and CDR2 FYEKMQ (reference sequence). The length of the CDR3 is 14 residues. Trimming at V came to 5 bases and at J to 4 bases, leaving 6 bases not matched to a gene. The CDR3 sequence: CASSQGARGTEAFF. The CDR3 nucleotides read TGTGCCAGCAGCCAGGGGGCTCGGGGCACTGAAGCTTTCTTT. Based on the CDR3 plus reference TRBV13 and TRBJ1-1, the full variable domain is AAGVIQSPRHLIKEKRETATLKCYPIPRHDTVYWYQQGPGQDPQFLISFYEKMQSDKGSIPDRFSAQQFSDYHSELNMSSLELGDSALYFCASSQGARGTEAFFGQGTRLTVV.

This clonotype was counted ten times or more. This CDR3 reads CASSIGQSQETQYF. In nucleotides, the CDR3 is TGTGCCAGCAGCATCGGACAGTCCCAAGAGACCCAGTACTTC. The V call is TRBV11-2, the J call TRBJ2-5; D possibly corresponds to TRBD1 (6 bases). This CDR3 has 14 amino acids. V lost 5 bases, J lost 1 base, and 11 bases lay in between. The germline gives CDR1 SGHAT, CDR2 FQNNGV. Full variable domain (rest looked up from reference TRBV11-2 and TRBJ2-5): EAGVAQSPRYKIIEKRQSVAFWCNPISGHATLYWYQQILGQGPKLLIQFQNNGVVDDSQLPKDRFSAERLKGVDSTLKIQPAKLEDSAVYLCASSIGQSQETQYFGPGTRLLVL.

This clonotype has just a few counts. The chain recombines TRBV12-3 or TRBV12-4 with TRBJ1-1; unclear D gene. CDR3 size: 13 residues. V shed 4 bases and J shed 0 bases, with 6 bases lying between them. The DNA of the CDR3 is TGTGCCAGCAGTTATAACCTGAACACTGAAGCTTTCTTT. Its protein is CASSYNLNTEAFF.

The sample holds many counts of this clonotype. This chain connects TRBV7-2 to TRBJ2-1, with D possibly called TRBD1 or TRBD2 (5 bases each). CDR1 and CDR2 from the germline V gene are SGHTA and FQGNSA. V lost 2 bases, J lost 5 bases, and 10 bases lay in between. This CDR3 contains 14 residues. CDR3 bases: TGTGCCAGCAGCTTAATGGGGGTCCACAATGAGCAGTTCTTC. This codes for CASSLMGVHNEQFF.

This rearrangement joins TRBV20-1 to TRBJ2-5; 7 nucleotides agree with TRBD1. J was trimmed by 5 bases and V by 5 bases; bases with no gene match: 8. CDR1 and CDR2 (germline): DFQATT, SNEGSKA (reference sequence). The CDR3 has 13 residues. Here the CDR3 reads CSAQQGIGETQYF. In DNA, the CDR3 is TGCAGTGCTCAACAGGGGATCGGGGAGACCCAGTACTTC.

The CDR3 sequence: CASSQARLTGELFF. DNA for the CDR3: TGTGCCAGCAGCCAAGCGAGGCTCACCGGGGAGCTGTTTTTT. The chain combines TRBV14 with TRBJ2-2, with D unclear. CDR1 is SGHDN, CDR2 FVKESK, per germline. The CDR3 loop spans 14 amino acids. The germline V and J ends were trimmed by 1 base and 4 bases, with 7 bases remaining between them.

In this sample, this clonotype turned up a few times. A much bigger clone sits one base away, suggesting this may be a read error. The chain joins TRBV7-6 to TRBJ2-3; no firm D call. Germline V gene sequence: CDR1 SGHVS, CDR2 FNYEAQ. The CDR3 is made up of 16 amino acids. The V gene lost 5 bases and the J gene lost 2 bases, with 17 bases spanning the gap. CDR3 amino acids: CASSTHVSRPTDTQYF. As DNA, the CDR3 is TGTGCCAGCAGCACCCATGTGAGTCGCCCCACAGATACGCAGTATTTT.

This clonotype appeared a few times. This sequence joins TRBV11-3 and TRBJ1-1; 8 nucleotides agree with TRBD1. Losses at the gene ends were 1 base for V and 4 bases for J; bases not matched to a gene: 2. Looked up from germline, CDR1 is SGHNT and CDR2 is YENEEA. This CDR3 spans 14 amino acids. The CDR3 sequence is CASSLGGQATEAFF. For the CDR3, the DNA is TGTGCCAGCAGCTTAGGGGGACAGGCCACTGAAGCTTTCTTT.

V gene TRBV20-1 combines with J gene TRBJ1-6; no clear D gene. V shed 3 bases and J shed 5 bases, with 8 bases lying between them. Germline CDR1 reads DFQATT; CDR2 reads SNEGSKA (reference sequence). The CDR3 has 13 amino acids. The CDR3 region has the DNA TGCAGTGCTAGTGGGCCACATAATTCACCCCTCCACTTT. Its protein product is CSASGPHNSPLHF.

This CDR3 is CASSYQGGRIEAFF. The CDR3 DNA follows: TGTGCCAGCAGTTACCAGGGGGGAAGGATTGAAGCTTTCTTT. The rearrangement uses TRBV6-2 or TRBV6-3 and TRBJ1-1; TRBD1 matches 7 bases. The V gene's germline CDR1 is MNHEY and CDR2 SVGEGT. The CDR3 length is 14 residues. The V gene end was trimmed by 2 bases and the J gene end by 7 bases; junction bases not matched to a gene: 7.